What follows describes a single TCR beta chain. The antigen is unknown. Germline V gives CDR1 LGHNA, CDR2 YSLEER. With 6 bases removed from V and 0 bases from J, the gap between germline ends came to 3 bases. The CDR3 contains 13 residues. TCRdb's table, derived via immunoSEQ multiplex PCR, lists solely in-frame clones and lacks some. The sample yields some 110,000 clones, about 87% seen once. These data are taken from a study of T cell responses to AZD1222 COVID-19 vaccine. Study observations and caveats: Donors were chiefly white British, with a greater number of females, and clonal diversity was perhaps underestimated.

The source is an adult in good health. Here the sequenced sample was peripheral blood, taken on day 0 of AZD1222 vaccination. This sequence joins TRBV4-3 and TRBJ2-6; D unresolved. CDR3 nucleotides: TGCGCCAGCAGTGACTCTGGGGCCAACGTCCTGACTTTC. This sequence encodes CASSDSGANVLTF.